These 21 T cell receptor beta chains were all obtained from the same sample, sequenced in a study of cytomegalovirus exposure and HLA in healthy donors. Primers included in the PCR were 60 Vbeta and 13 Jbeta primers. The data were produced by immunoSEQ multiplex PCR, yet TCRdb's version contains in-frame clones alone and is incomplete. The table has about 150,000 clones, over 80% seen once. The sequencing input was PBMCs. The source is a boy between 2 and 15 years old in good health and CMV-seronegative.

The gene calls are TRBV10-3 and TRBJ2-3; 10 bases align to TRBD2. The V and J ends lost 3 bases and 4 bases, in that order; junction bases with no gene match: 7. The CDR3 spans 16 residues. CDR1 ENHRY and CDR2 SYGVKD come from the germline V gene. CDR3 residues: CAISDSSGSTADTQYF. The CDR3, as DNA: TGTGCCATCAGTGACTCTAGCGGGAGTACCGCAGATACGCAGTATTTT.

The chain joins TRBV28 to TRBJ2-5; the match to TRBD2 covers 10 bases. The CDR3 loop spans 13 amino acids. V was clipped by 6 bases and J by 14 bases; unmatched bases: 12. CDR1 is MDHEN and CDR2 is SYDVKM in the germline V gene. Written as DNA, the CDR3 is TGTGCCAGCAGCCGGGACATAAAACTAGCGGGATACTTC. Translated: CASSRDIKLAGYF.

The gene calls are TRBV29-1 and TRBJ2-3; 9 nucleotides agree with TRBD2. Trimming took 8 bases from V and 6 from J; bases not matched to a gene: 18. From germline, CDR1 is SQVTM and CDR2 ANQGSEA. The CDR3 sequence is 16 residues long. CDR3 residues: CSSDSGLAISGDTQYF. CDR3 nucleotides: TGCAGCTCAGACTCCGGACTAGCGATATCGGGGGATACGCAGTATTTT.

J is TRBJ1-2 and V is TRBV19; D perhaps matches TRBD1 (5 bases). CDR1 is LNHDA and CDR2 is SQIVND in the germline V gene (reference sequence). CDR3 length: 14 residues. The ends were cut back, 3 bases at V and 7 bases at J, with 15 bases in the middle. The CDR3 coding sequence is TGTGCCAGTAGTATCACAGGTTCCAGAGGTGGCTACACCTTC. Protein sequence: CASSITGSRGGYTF.

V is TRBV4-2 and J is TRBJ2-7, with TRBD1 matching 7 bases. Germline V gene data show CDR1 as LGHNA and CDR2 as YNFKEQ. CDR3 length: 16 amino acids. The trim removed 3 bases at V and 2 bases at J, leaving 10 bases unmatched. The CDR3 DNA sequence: TGTGCCAGCAGCCACCCCCGCCGGACAGGAACCTACGAGCAGTACTTC. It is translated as CASSHPRRTGTYEQYF.

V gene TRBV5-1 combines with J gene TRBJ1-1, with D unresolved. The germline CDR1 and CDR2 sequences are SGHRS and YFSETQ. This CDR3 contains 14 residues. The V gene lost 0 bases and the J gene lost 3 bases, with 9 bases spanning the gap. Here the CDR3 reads CASSLGAVDTEAFF. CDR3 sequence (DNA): TGCGCCAGCAGCTTGGGAGCGGTGGACACTGAAGCTTTCTTT. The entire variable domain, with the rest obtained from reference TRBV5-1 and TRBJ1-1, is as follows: KAGVTQTPRYLIKTRGQQVTLSCSPISGHRSVSWYQQTPGQGLQFLFEYFSETQRNKGNFPGRFSGRQFSNSRSEMNVSTLELGDSALYLCASSLGAVDTEAFFGQGTRLTVV.

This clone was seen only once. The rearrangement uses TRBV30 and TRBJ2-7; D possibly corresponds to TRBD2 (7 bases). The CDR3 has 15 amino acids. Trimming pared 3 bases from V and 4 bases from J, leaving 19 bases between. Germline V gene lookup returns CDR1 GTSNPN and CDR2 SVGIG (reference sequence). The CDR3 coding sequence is TGTGCCTGGAGCTGGGGGGGCCCCTGGCCTTACGAGCAGTACTTC. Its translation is CAWSWGGPWPYEQYF. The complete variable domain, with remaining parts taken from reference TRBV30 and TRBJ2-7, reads SQTIHQWPATLVQPVGSPLSLECTVEGTSNPNLYWYRQAAGRGLQLLFYSVGIGQISSEVPQNLSASRPQDRQFILSSKKLLLSDSGFYLCAWSWGGPWPYEQYFGPGTRLTVT.

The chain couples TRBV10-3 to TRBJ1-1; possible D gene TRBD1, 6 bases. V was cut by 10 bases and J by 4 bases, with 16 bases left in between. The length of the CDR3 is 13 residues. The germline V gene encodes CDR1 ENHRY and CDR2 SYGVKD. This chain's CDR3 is CASAWTAGTEAFF. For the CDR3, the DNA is TGTGCCAGCGCGTGGACAGCTGGCACTGAAGCTTTCTTT.

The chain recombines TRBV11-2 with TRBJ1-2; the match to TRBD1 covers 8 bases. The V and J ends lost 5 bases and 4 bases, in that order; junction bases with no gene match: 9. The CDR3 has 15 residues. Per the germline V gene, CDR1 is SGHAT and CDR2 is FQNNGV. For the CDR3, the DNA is TGTGCCAGCAGCAAACCTCGGACAGGGATCTATGGCTACACCTTC. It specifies CASSKPRTGIYGYTF. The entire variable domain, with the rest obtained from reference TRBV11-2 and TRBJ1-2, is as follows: EAGVAQSPRYKIIEKRQSVAFWCNPISGHATLYWYQQILGQGPKLLIQFQNNGVVDDSQLPKDRFSAERLKGVDSTLKIQPAKLEDSAVYLCASSKPRTGIYGYTFGSGTRLTVV.

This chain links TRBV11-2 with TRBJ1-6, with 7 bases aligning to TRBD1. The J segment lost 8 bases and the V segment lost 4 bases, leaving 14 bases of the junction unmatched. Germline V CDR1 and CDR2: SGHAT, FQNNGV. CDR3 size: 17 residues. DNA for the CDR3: TGTGCCAGCAGCTCCGGGACAGTGGGAGTTGGGTATTCACCCCTCCACTTT. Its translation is CASSSGTVGVGYSPLHF. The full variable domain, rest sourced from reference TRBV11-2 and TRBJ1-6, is EAGVAQSPRYKIIEKRQSVAFWCNPISGHATLYWYQQILGQGPKLLIQFQNNGVVDDSQLPKDRFSAERLKGVDSTLKIQPAKLEDSAVYLCASSSGTVGVGYSPLHFGNGTRLTVT.

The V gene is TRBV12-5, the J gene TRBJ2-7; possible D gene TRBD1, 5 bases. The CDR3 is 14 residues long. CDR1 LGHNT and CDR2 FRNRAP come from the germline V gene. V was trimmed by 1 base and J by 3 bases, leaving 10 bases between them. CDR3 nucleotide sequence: TGTGCTAGTGGTTTGGCAGGGAACATCTACGAGCAGTACGTC. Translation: CASGLAGNIYEQYV.

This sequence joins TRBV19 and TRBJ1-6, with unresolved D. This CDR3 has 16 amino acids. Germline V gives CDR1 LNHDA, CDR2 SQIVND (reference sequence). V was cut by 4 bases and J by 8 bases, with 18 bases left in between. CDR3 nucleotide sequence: TGTGCCAGTAGTAACGGGTGGCGGCTCAGCGATTCACCCCTCCACTTT. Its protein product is CASSNGWRLSDSPLHF. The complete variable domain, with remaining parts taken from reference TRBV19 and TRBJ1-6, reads DGGITQSPKYLFRKEGQNVTLSCEQNLNHDAMYWYRQDPGQGLRLIYYSQIVNDFQKGDIAEGYSVSREKKESFPLTVTSAQKNPTAFYLCASSNGWRLSDSPLHFGNGTRLTVT.

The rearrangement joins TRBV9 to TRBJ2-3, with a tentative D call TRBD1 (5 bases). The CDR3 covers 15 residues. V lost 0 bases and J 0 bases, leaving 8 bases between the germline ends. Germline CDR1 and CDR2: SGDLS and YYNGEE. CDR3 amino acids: CASSVEGSSTDTQYF. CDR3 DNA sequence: TGTGCCAGCAGCGTAGAGGGGTCTAGCACAGATACGCAGTATTTT.

The CDR3 spells CATSLKGLAGVQETQYF. The CDR3, as DNA: TGTGCCACCAGCTTAAAAGGACTAGCGGGAGTCCAAGAGACCCAGTACTTC. The chain uses TRBV15 and TRBJ2-5, with TRBD2 matching 13 bases. In germline, CDR1 is LNHNV, CDR2 YYDKDF (reference sequence). The CDR3 length is 17 residues. V shed 5 bases, J shed 1 base, and the junction held 7 bases outside the gene matches. Supplemented by reference TRBV15 and TRBJ2-5, the full variable domain reads DAMVIQNPRYQVTQFGKPVTLSCSQTLNHNVMYWYQQKSSQAPKLLFHYYDKDFNNEADTPDNFQSRRPNTSFCFLDIRSPGLGDTAMYLCATSLKGLAGVQETQYFGPGTRLLVL.

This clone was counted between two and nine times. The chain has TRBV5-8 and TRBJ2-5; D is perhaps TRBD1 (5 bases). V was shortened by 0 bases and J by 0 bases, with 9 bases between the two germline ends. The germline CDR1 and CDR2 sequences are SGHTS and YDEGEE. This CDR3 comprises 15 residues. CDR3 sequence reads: CASSLGQIDQETQYF. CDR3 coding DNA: TGTGCCAGCAGCTTGGGACAGATAGACCAAGAGACCCAGTACTTC.

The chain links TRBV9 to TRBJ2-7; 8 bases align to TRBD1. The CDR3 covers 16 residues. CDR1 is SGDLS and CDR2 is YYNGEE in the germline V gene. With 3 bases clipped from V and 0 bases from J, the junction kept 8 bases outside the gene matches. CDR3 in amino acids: CASSDTGTGASYEQYV. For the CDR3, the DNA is TGTGCCAGCAGCGACACCGGGACAGGCGCCTCCTACGAGCAGTACGTC.

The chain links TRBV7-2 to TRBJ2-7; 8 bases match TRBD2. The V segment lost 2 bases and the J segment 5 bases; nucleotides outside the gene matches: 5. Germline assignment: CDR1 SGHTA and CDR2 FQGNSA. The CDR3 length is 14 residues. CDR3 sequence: CASSLSGRGNEQYF. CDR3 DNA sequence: TGTGCCAGCAGCTTAAGCGGGAGAGGGAACGAGCAGTACTTC.

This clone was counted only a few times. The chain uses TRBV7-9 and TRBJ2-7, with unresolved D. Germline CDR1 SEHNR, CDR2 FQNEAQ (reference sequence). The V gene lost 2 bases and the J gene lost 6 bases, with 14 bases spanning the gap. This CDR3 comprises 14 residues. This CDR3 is CASSLPVLVGEQYF. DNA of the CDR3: TGTGCCAGCAGCTTACCGGTTCTCGTCGGCGAGCAGTACTTC.

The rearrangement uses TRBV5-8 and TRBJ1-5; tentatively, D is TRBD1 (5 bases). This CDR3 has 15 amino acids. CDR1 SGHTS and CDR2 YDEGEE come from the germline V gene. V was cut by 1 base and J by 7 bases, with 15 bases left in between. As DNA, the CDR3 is TGTGCCAGCAGCTTGTTAAAGGGGTTGGAACAGCCCCAGCATTTT. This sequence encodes CASSLLKGLEQPQHF.

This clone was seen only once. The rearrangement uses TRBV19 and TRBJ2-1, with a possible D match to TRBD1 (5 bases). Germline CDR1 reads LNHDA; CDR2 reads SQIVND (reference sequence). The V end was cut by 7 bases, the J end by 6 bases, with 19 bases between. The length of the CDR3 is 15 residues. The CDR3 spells CASTDSALGRNEQFF. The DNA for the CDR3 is TGTGCCAGTACCGACTCGGCCCTGGGGCGCAATGAGCAGTTCTTC.

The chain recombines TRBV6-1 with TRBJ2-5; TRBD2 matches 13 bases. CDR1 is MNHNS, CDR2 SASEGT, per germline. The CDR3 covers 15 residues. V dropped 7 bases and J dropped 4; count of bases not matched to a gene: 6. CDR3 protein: CASNGLAGVPETQYF. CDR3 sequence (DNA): TGTGCCAGCAACGGACTAGCGGGAGTTCCAGAGACCCAGTACTTC.